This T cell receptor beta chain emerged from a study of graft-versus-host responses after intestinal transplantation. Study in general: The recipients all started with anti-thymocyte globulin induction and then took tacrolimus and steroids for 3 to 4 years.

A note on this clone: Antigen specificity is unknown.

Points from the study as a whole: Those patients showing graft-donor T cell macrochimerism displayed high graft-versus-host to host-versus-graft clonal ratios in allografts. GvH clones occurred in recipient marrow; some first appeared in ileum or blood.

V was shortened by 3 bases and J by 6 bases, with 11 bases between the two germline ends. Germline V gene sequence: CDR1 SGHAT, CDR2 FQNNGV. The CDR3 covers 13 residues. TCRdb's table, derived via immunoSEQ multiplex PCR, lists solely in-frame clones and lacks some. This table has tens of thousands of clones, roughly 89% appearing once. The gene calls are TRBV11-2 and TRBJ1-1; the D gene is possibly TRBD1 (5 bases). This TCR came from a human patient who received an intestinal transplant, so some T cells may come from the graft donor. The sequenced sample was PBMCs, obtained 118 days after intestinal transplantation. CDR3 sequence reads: CASSFSLGAEAFF. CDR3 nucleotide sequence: TGTGCCAGCAGCTTCAGTCTGGGGGCTGAAGCTTTCTTT.